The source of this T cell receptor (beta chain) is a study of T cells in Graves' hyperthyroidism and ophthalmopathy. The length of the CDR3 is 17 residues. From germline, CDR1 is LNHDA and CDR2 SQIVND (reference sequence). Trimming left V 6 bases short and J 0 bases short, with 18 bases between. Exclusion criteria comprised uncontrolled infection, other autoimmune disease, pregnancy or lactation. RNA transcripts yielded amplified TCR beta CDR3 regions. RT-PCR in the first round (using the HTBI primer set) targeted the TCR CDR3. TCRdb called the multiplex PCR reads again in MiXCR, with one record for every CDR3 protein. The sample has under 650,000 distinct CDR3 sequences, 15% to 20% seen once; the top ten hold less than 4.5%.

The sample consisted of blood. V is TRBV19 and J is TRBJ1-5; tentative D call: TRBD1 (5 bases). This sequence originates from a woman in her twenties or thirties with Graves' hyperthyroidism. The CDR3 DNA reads TGTGCCAGTAGCTACGGGACCCTCCAGGATAGCAATCAGCCCCAGCATTTT. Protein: CASSYGTLQDSNQPQHF.